This TCR beta chain was found in a study of long-term antiretroviral therapy in people with HIV. Study conclusions and caveats: Therapy changes, viral resistance and ART adherence were not documented in the available data. Narrower CDR3 length ranges marked HIV repertoires relative to controls.

Sampling of each donor yielded at least one pre-ART PBMC sample and at least two post-ART PBMC samples. Points on this clone: Its antigen is not known.

The run of the v3.0 immunoSEQ assay was at survey level. TCRdb's copy holds only in-frame clones and misses some; the assay was immunoSEQ multiplex PCR. The profile shows about 33,000 clones, 60% to 85% of them singletons. The CDR3 consists of 13 residues. Germline loops: CDR1 KGHSH, CDR2 LQKENI. V was pared by 8 bases and J by 2 bases, with 5 bases of the junction left unmatched. The clonotype originates from a woman aged 45-65 years with HIV. Here the sequenced sample was unsorted PBMCs, taken 2 years after starting antiretroviral therapy. The V gene is TRBV18, the J gene TRBJ2-7, with 8 bases aligning to TRBD1. CDR3 sequence reads: CASRGQGAYEQYV. As DNA, the CDR3 is TGTGCCAGCCGAGGACAGGGTGCCTACGAGCAGTACGTC.